The 9 T cell receptor beta chains in this list originate from one sample, sequenced in a study of glioma-infiltrating T cells after dendritic cell vaccination. Specified time point: after dendritic cell vaccination, including at tumor progression/relapse. TCRdb's copy holds only in-frame clones and misses some; the assay was immunoSEQ multiplex PCR. The repertoire has about 100,000 clones, over 80% of them found once; the top ten carry under 6.5%. This sample comprised blood, obtained after dendritic cell vaccination. The receptors shown here come from a human donor with glioblastoma.

V usage is TRBV30 and J usage is TRBJ2-3; 7 nucleotides align to TRBD1. The CDR3 totals 12 residues. CDR1 and CDR2 from the germline V gene are GTSNPN and SVGIG (reference sequence). The V and J ends lost 6 bases and 7 bases, in that order; junction bases with no gene match: 7. The CDR3 here is CACRTGANTQYF. The DNA of the CDR3 is TGTGCCTGTCGGACAGGAGCAAATACGCAGTATTTT.

This sequence joins TRBV6-5 and TRBJ2-2; D is possibly TRBD1 (6 bases). This CDR3 comprises 15 residues. The V and J ends lost 6 bases and 4 bases respectively, with 15 bases between them. Germline CDR1 reads MNHEY; CDR2 reads SVGAGI. Here the CDR3 DNA reads TGTGCCAGCAGGGAGACAGGAAAAGGCACCGGGGAGCTGTTTTTT. This codes for CASRETGKGTGELFF.

The chain uses TRBV6-5 and TRBJ2-1; the match to TRBD2 covers 12 bases. Trimming at V came to 2 bases and at J to 12 bases, leaving 5 bases not matched to a gene. This CDR3 comprises 14 residues. Germline values: CDR1 MNHEY, CDR2 SVGAGI. The CDR3: CASSYQTSGSGQFF. CDR3 sequence (DNA): TGTGCCAGCAGTTACCAGACTAGCGGGAGCGGGCAGTTCTTC.

The chain links TRBV2 to TRBJ1-1; unclear D gene. In germline, CDR1 is SNHLY, CDR2 FYNNEI. V gave up 8 bases and J gave up 1 base, with 11 bases separating them. The CDR3 extends over 13 amino acids. CDR3 in DNA: TGTGCCAGCGCCGGTAATAGGAACACTGAAGCTTTCTTT. This translates into CASAGNRNTEAFF.

The chain recombines TRBV6-6 with TRBJ1-2; D gene unclear. V was cut by 4 bases and J by 4 bases, with 10 bases left in between. This CDR3 contains 13 residues. CDR1 MNHNY and CDR2 SVGAGI come from the germline V gene (reference sequence). This CDR3 reads CASSFPLFYGYTF. CDR3 DNA: TGTGCCAGCAGTTTCCCCCTTTTCTATGGCTACACCTTC.

This chain uses TRBV7-6 with TRBJ2-2; D might be TRBD1 (5 bases). CDR3 size: 20 residues. Germline V gene sequence: CDR1 SGHVS, CDR2 FNYEAQ. Trimming pared 0 bases from V and 1 base from J, leaving 21 bases between. CDR3 loop: CASSLATPGLVTRNTGELFF. CDR3 sequence (DNA): TGTGCCAGCAGCTTAGCAACGCCAGGGTTGGTTACCCGGAACACCGGGGAGCTGTTTTTT.

The genes are TRBV27 and TRBJ1-2; 7 bases match TRBD1. The V and J ends lost 6 bases and 5 bases, in that order; junction bases with no gene match: 3. The CDR3 covers 12 residues. In germline, CDR1 is MNHEY, CDR2 SMNVEV (reference sequence). CDR3 region: CASSGDRYGYTF. The CDR3 DNA sequence: TGTGCCAGCAGCGGGGACAGATATGGCTACACCTTC.

This chain links TRBV11-2 with TRBJ1-2, with 7 bases identical to TRBD1. Trimming cost V 1 base and J 7 bases; bases outside gene matches: 12. Germline-derived CDR1 and CDR2 are SGHAT and FQNNGV. The CDR3 sequence is 16 residues long. CDR3 coding DNA: TGTGCCAGCAGCTTAGGGTTACAGGGGATTTTTCGTGGCTACACCTTC. As protein: CASSLGLQGIFRGYTF. Filled out from reference TRBV11-2 and TRBJ1-2, the complete variable domain reads EAGVAQSPRYKIIEKRQSVAFWCNPISGHATLYWYQQILGQGPKLLIQFQNNGVVDDSQLPKDRFSAERLKGVDSTLKIQPAKLEDSAVYLCASSLGLQGIFRGYTFGSGTRLTVV.

The chain employs TRBV9 and TRBJ2-5; possible D gene TRBD1, 6 bases. The germline V gene has CDR1 SGDLS and CDR2 YYNGEE. The CDR3 loop spans 14 amino acids. Trimming removed 4 bases at V and 2 bases at J, with 12 bases between. CDR3 amino acids: CASSPGTLQETQYF. In DNA, the CDR3 is TGTGCCAGCAGCCCCGGGACATTGCAAGAGACCCAGTACTTC.